Below are 11 T cell receptor beta chains sequenced from a single sample in a study of naive and memory T cell subsets. Both TRBC1 and TRBC2 were covered by a beta constant-region primer of two equimolar oligonucleotides. The ligated cDNA underwent four PCR rounds using SP2 and nested alpha and beta constant-region primers. TCRdb reanalysed the UMI-ligation and nested PCR reads using MiXCR and keeps one entry per CDR3 protein. The table has just over 80,000 distinct CDR3 sequences, 9% seen once. Specimen: naive CD8+ T cells from blood. These receptors were taken from a human donor in good health.

This clonotype was detected a few times. V is TRBV12-3 or TRBV12-4 and J is TRBJ1-2; 7 positions agree with TRBD1. The J segment lost 3 bases and the V segment lost 10 bases, leaving 2 bases of the junction unmatched. The CDR3 loop spans 11 amino acids. As DNA, the CDR3 is TGTGCCATAGACAGGGACTATGGCTACACCTTC. Its translation is CAIDRDYGYTF.

This clonotype has at least ten counts. At one of its ends the junction is not consistent with the germline gene, which may arise from a read error. V is TRBV20-1 and J is TRBJ2-7; D may be TRBD2 (5 bases). CDR3 length equals 11 residues. CDR1 is DFQATT, CDR2 SNEGSKA, per germline (reference sequence). The chain's CDR3 is CSARAGVEQYF. The CDR3 nucleotides read TGCAGTGCCAGAGCCGGGGTCGAGCAGTACTTC.

A few counts support this clonotype. The chain is built from TRBV29-1 and TRBJ1-1, with 7 bases fitting TRBD1. The V and J ends lost 7 bases and 7 bases, in that order; junction bases with no gene match: 12. The CDR3 length is 13 residues. Germline CDR1 reads SQVTM; CDR2 reads ANQGSEA. The CDR3 sequence is CSGRRGVMVEAFF. The CDR3, as DNA: TGCAGCGGTCGCAGGGGGGTGATGGTTGAAGCTTTCTTT.

The chain is built from TRBV24-1 and TRBJ2-7; D is ambiguous. V lost 6 bases, J lost 1 base, and 6 bases lay in between. Germline CDR1 and CDR2: KGHDR and SFDVKD. The CDR3 has 12 residues. CDR3 in DNA: TGTGCCACCAGTTTGGGTTCCTACGAGCAGTACTTC. Encoded protein: CATSLGSYEQYF.

V and J are TRBV28 and TRBJ2-1, with 10 bases fitting TRBD2. J gave up 8 bases and V 6 bases, and 10 bases lay outside the gene matches. The CDR3 runs 15 residues. Per germline, CDR1 MDHEN and CDR2 SYDVKM. The CDR3 is CASSHTSGTYHEQFF. The CDR3 DNA reads as TGTGCCAGCAGCCATACTAGCGGGACGTACCATGAGCAGTTCTTC.

This clonotype occurred a few times. The genes are TRBV5-1 and TRBJ1-1; D gene ambiguous. The length of the CDR3 is 11 residues. V lost 1 base, J lost 11 bases, and 9 bases lay in between. Germline lookup yields CDR1 SGHRS and CDR2 YFSETQ. The CDR3 spells CASSLFGEAFF. CDR3 coding DNA: TGCGCCAGCAGCTTGTTCGGGGAGGCTTTCTTT.

In this sample, this clonotype turned up a few times. V is TRBV28 and J is TRBJ2-5; D is uncertain. With 4 bases removed from V and 5 bases from J, the gap between germline ends came to 11 bases. The CDR3 consists of 13 residues. CDR1 MDHEN and CDR2 SYDVKM come from the germline V gene. The CDR3 spells CASSWDLEETQYF. The DNA of the CDR3 is TGTGCCAGCAGTTGGGATCTAGAGGAGACCCAGTACTTC.

This chain links TRBV30 with TRBJ1-6, with D unresolved. Trimming shortened V by 3 bases and J by 11 bases, and 11 bases separated the two germline ends. This CDR3 spans 12 amino acids. Per germline, CDR1 GTSNPN and CDR2 SVGIG (reference sequence). The CDR3 here is CAWRVVPAPLHF. DNA for the CDR3: TGTGCCTGGAGGGTAGTGCCGGCACCCCTCCACTTT.

In its sample, this clonotype was seen many times. This chain uses TRBV20-1 with TRBJ2-5, with 8 nucleotides matching TRBD2. Germline CDR1 and CDR2: DFQATT and SNEGSKA (reference sequence). The CDR3 consists of 13 residues. With V trimmed by 6 bases and J by 4 bases, 7 bases remained unmatched. CDR3 sequence: CSATGTRLETQYF. The CDR3 DNA is TGCAGTGCAACCGGGACTAGGTTAGAGACCCAGTACTTC.

The V and J genes are TRBV4-2 and TRBJ2-7; tentatively, D is TRBD1 (6 bases). In germline, CDR1 is LGHNA, CDR2 YNFKEQ. Trimming cost V 4 bases and J 2 bases, with 12 bases left between them. This CDR3 is built from 14 residues. CDR3: CASSPKTGTYEQYF. CDR3 nucleotides: TGTGCCAGCAGCCCAAAGACAGGCACCTACGAGCAGTACTTC.

This clonotype was observed a few times. J is TRBJ2-5 and V is TRBV28, with 8 positions matching TRBD2. The CDR3 is 16 amino acids. CDR1 is MDHEN, CDR2 SYDVKM, per germline. V lost 4 bases and J lost 0; bases outside the gene matches: 7. The CDR3, as DNA: TGTGCCAGCAGTTCGACTAGCGACTCATACCAAGAGACCCAGTACTTC. It encodes CASSSTSDSYQETQYF.